This entry is about one T cell receptor beta chain. Assay used: immunoSEQ multiplex PCR; TCRdb lists only in-frame clones, some missing. There are about 200,000 clones in the sample; around 85% occur only once, and roughly 0.69% lies in the top ten. This specimen comes from a study of blood T cell repertoires in COVID-19. Germline CDR1 reads SGHRS; CDR2 reads YFSETQ. Trimming took 1 base from V and 0 from J, leaving 13 bases between them. This CDR3 has 16 amino acids. The gene calls are TRBV5-1 and TRBJ1-1, with a weak D call TRBD1 (5 bases). The sample comprised peripheral blood. The sequence derives from a man aged 40-55 years with acute or convalescent COVID-19. CDR3 in amino acids: CASSLLNGAVNTEAFF. The CDR3 DNA is TGCGCCAGCAGCTTGTTGAATGGGGCGGTGAACACTGAAGCTTTCTTT.